A single sample is the source of the 23 T cell receptor beta chains below, sequenced in a study of blood T cell repertoires in COVID-19. Sequenced by immunoSEQ multiplex PCR; TCRdb stores in-frame clones only, minus some. The top ten hold over 6% of the sample, which has around 25,000 clones, approximately 81% seen once. Sequencing was carried out using peripheral blood. These receptors all come from a man aged 65 to 79 with acute or convalescent COVID-19.

The CDR3 here is CASSELGHFNEKLFF. The CDR3 DNA follows: TGCGCCAGCAGCGAACTGGGACACTTTAATGAAAAACTGTTTTTT. The chain is built from TRBV23-1 and TRBJ1-4, with TRBD1 as a possible D gene (6 bases). TRBV23-1 belongs to the ORF category, with a function that is uncertain. V was clipped by 6 bases and J by 4 bases, with 15 bases between them. CDR3 length: 15 amino acids.

CDR3 DNA sequence: TGTGCCAGCAGCCCCAGGGCTTATAATGGCTACACCTTC. This encodes CASSPRAYNGYTF. J is TRBJ1-2 and V is TRBV12-3 or TRBV12-4; TRBD1 might be the D (5 bases). The CDR3 consists of 13 residues. V lost 6 bases and J 6 bases, leaving 14 bases between the germline ends.

In this sample, this clone turned up a few times. CDR3 protein: CASKGGLGQPQHF. The CDR3 DNA sequence: TGTGCCAGCAAGGGAGGCCTCGGGCAGCCCCAGCATTTT. V is TRBV2 and J is TRBJ1-5, with D uncertain. CDR1 and CDR2 from the germline V gene are SNHLY and FYNNEI. Trimming removed 7 bases from V and 7 bases from J, with 14 bases in between. CDR3 length equals 13 residues.

The CDR3 reads CASSLEGAGGYTF. The CDR3 DNA is TGCGCCAGCAGCTTGGAGGGGGCAGGCGGCTACACCTTC. This chain uses TRBV5-1 with TRBJ1-2; 7 nucleotides match TRBD1. In germline, CDR1 is SGHRS, CDR2 YFSETQ. The CDR3 has 13 amino acids. With V trimmed by 0 bases and J by 8 bases, 4 bases remained unmatched.

This clone was recorded once. The chain is built from TRBV18 and TRBJ2-7, with D maybe TRBD1 (6 bases). The CDR3 is made up of 13 amino acids. Trimming shortened V by 3 bases and J by 7 bases, and 13 bases separated the two germline ends. Germline-derived CDR1 and CDR2 are KGHSH and LQKENI. CDR3 sequence reads: CASSPGRGVEQYF. The CDR3 DNA follows: TGTGCCAGCTCACCGGGCAGGGGAGTTGAGCAGTACTTC.

This clone was seen just once. V and J are TRBV7-2 and TRBJ2-7; tentatively, D is TRBD2 (5 bases). Germline-derived CDR1 and CDR2 are SGHTA and FQGNSA. The CDR3 has 14 amino acids. V lost 3 bases to trimming and J lost 4 bases, with 13 bases between them. The CDR3, as DNA: TGTGCCAGCAGCTTTTCCGGGGATGGGTACGAGCAGTACTTC. It is translated as CASSFSGDGYEQYF.

The chain employs TRBV5-1 and TRBJ2-7, with TRBD1 matching 9 bases. With 5 bases clipped from V and 4 bases from J, the junction kept 1 base outside the gene matches. Germline CDR1 and CDR2: SGHRS and YFSETQ. The CDR3 consists of 12 residues. The CDR3 loop reads CASRDRGYEQYF. The DNA for the CDR3 is TGCGCCAGCAGGGACAGGGGTTACGAGCAGTACTTC. The variable domain in full, completed from reference TRBV5-1 and TRBJ2-7, reads KAGVTQTPRYLIKTRGQQVTLSCSPISGHRSVSWYQQTPGQGLQFLFEYFSETQRNKGNFPGRFSGRQFSNSRSEMNVSTLELGDSALYLCASRDRGYEQYFGPGTRLTVT.

V gene TRBV7-9 combines with J gene TRBJ1-4; D not resolved. CDR3 length: 13 amino acids. Trimming took off 5 bases at V and 8 bases at J, with 12 bases between the two ends. Germline-derived CDR1 and CDR2 are SEHNR and FQNEAQ (reference sequence). For the CDR3, the DNA is TGTGCCAGCAGCGCGGCCCTGTGGGAAAAACTGTTTTTT. It yields the protein CASSAALWEKLFF.

A few counts support this clone. V usage is TRBV6-5 and J usage is TRBJ1-2; D may be TRBD1 (5 bases). The V end lost 0 bases, the J end lost 7 bases, and 9 bases lay between the germline ends. This CDR3 has 13 amino acids. Germline assignment: CDR1 MNHEY and CDR2 SVGAGI. CDR3 region: CASSYSRQTGYTF. The CDR3 coding sequence is TGTGCCAGCAGTTACTCCCGACAGACTGGCTACACCTTC.

The chain recombines TRBV19 with TRBJ2-1; 9 nucleotides align to TRBD2. This CDR3 spans 15 amino acids. CDR1 LNHDA and CDR2 SQIVND come from the germline V gene (reference sequence). The ends lost 10 bases at V and 1 base at J; junction bases unmatched: 8. In DNA, the CDR3 is TGTGCCACCGCTCTTAGCGGGAGTTCCTACAATGAGCAGTTCTTC. Translated, it gives CATALSGSSYNEQFF. Combining the CDR3 with reference TRBV19 and TRBJ2-1 gives the whole variable domain DGGITQSPKYLFRKEGQNVTLSCEQNLNHDAMYWYRQDPGQGLRLIYYSQIVNDFQKGDIAEGYSVSREKKESFPLTVTSAQKNPTAFYLCATALSGSSYNEQFFGPGTRLTVL.

The chain joins TRBV9 to TRBJ2-3, with a possible D match to TRBD2 (5 bases). The CDR3 runs to 13 residues. V lost 0 bases and J lost 6, with 8 bases in between. CDR1 and CDR2 (germline): SGDLS, YYNGEE. In nucleotides, the CDR3 is TGTGCCAGCAGCGTAGCGGGAAGGGATACGCAGTATTTT. Translated, it gives CASSVAGRDTQYF. Variable domain in full (rest from reference TRBV9 and TRBJ2-3): DSGVTQTPKHLITATGQRVTLRCSPRSGDLSVYWYQQSLDQGLQFLIQYYNGEERAKGNILERFSAQQFPDLHSELNLSSLELGDSALYFCASSVAGRDTQYFGPGTRLTVL.

The CDR3 nucleotides read TGTGCCAGCAGCCGGGAGTTAGCGGGGGGGGTGACCGGGGAGCTGTTTTTT. Protein sequence: CASSRELAGGVTGELFF. The chain recombines TRBV4-2 with TRBJ2-2; 11 nucleotides line up with TRBD2. The CDR3 sequence is 17 residues long. CDR1 LGHNA and CDR2 YNFKEQ come from the germline V gene. V lost 4 bases to trimming and J lost 5 bases; unmatched junction nucleotides: 9.

The DNA of the CDR3 is TGTGCCTGCACCCAGGGGGTAAGGAATTCACCCCTCCACTTT. It specifies CACTQGVRNSPLHF. The rearrangement links TRBV30 to TRBJ1-6, with 7 bases lining up with TRBD1. The V gene's germline CDR1 is GTSNPN and CDR2 SVGIG (reference sequence). The CDR3 runs 14 residues. Trimming cost V 6 bases and J 7 bases; bases outside gene matches: 9.

The chain carries TRBV7-2 and TRBJ2-5; no reliable D call. The CDR3 length is 15 residues. With 1 base removed from V and 4 bases from J, the gap between germline ends came to 13 bases. Germline-derived CDR1 and CDR2 are SGHTA and FQGNSA. CDR3 sequence: CASSLEATYRETQYF. The CDR3 DNA follows: TGTGCCAGCAGCTTAGAAGCCACCTACCGAGAGACCCAGTACTTC.

CDR3 loop: CASSSWTGETQYF. The CDR3 DNA reads TGTGCCAGCAGCTCTTGGACGGGGGAGACCCAGTACTTC. The chain links TRBV11-2 to TRBJ2-5, with D tentatively TRBD2 (5 bases). V was pared by 4 bases and J by 5 bases, with 11 bases between. This CDR3 comprises 13 residues. Germline V gene data show CDR1 as SGHAT and CDR2 as FQNNGV.

This chain joins TRBV5-6 and TRBJ1-2; possible D gene TRBD1, 6 bases. Per the germline V gene, CDR1 is SGHDT and CDR2 is YYEEEE. V was cut by 2 bases and J by 5 bases, with 10 bases left in between. This CDR3 is 13 amino acids long. The CDR3 here is CASSLTGSYGYTF. CDR3 nucleotides: TGTGCCAGCAGCTTAACAGGGAGTTATGGCTACACCTTC.

This clone is medium-sized (0.01 to 0.1%) by share. The chain links TRBV7-9 to TRBJ1-5, with TRBD1 as a possible D gene (6 bases). Germline V gives CDR1 SEHNR, CDR2 FQNEAQ (reference sequence). CDR3 length: 15 residues. V dropped 5 bases and J dropped 8 bases, with 19 bases sitting between them. CDR3 sequence: CASSPGTLGKEPQHF. The CDR3 nucleotides are TGTGCCAGCAGCCCCGGGACACTGGGGAAGGAGCCCCAGCATTTT.

In this sample, this clone turned up a few times. The V and J genes are TRBV27 and TRBJ2-7, with D possibly matching TRBD2 (5 bases). V was clipped by 5 bases and J by 2 bases, with 13 bases between them. This CDR3 is built from 14 residues. Germline values: CDR1 MNHEY, CDR2 SMNVEV (reference sequence). DNA of the CDR3: TGTGCCAGCAGTCTCGTCCGGGGAGCCTACGAGCAGTACTTC. As protein: CASSLVRGAYEQYF.

The chain is built from TRBV30 and TRBJ1-2; 7 bases match TRBD1. With V trimmed by 3 bases and J by 2 bases, 3 bases remained unmatched. Germline V gene data show CDR1 as GTSNPN and CDR2 as SVGIG (reference sequence). The CDR3 covers 13 residues. The CDR3 reads CAWRFRGNYGYTF. The CDR3 DNA follows: TGTGCCTGGAGATTCAGGGGGAACTATGGCTACACCTTC.

V is TRBV13 and J is TRBJ1-6; D gene ambiguous. V was trimmed by 8 bases and J by 12 bases, leaving 14 bases between them. The germline V gene has CDR1 PRHDT and CDR2 FYEKMQ (reference sequence). This CDR3 is built from 12 residues. CDR3 DNA: TGTGCCAGCGGTTACCTAATCGAACCCCTCCACTTT. It encodes CASGYLIEPLHF.

The chain links TRBV11-2 to TRBJ2-2, with 7 nucleotides matching TRBD2. Germline CDR1 reads SGHAT; CDR2 reads FQNNGV. With 2 bases clipped from V and 4 bases from J, the junction kept 7 bases outside the gene matches. This CDR3 has 16 residues. The CDR3: CASSLMAGALTGELFF. The CDR3 nucleotides are TGTGCCAGCAGCTTAATGGCGGGAGCCCTCACCGGGGAGCTGTTTTTT.

The chain links TRBV7-2 to TRBJ2-7, with D tentatively TRBD1 (6 bases). V shed 5 bases and J shed 4 bases, with 18 bases lying between them. The CDR3 consists of 15 residues. In germline, CDR1 is SGHTA, CDR2 FQGNSA. CDR3 sequence (DNA): TGTGCCAGCAGCCCCCCGACAGGCGGCCGATACGAGCAGTACTTC. Encoded protein: CASSPPTGGRYEQYF.

The chain is built from TRBV4-1 and TRBJ2-7, with TRBD1 matching 8 bases. V trimming: 4 bases; J trimming: 1 base; junction bases outside the gene matches: 9. This CDR3 region has 16 residues. The germline V gene has CDR1 MGHRA and CDR2 YSYEKL. In DNA, the CDR3 is TGCGCCAGCAGCCGAGGAGGACAGGGTCCGTCCTACGAGCAGTACTTC. Translated, it gives CASSRGGQGPSYEQYF.